Listed below are T cell receptor beta chains from one sample, sequenced in a study of T cells in Graves' hyperthyroidism and ophthalmopathy. TCRdb re-called the multiplex PCR reads with MiXCR, one entry per CDR3 protein. This table has about 640,000 distinct CDR3 sequences, 14% appearing once. Sequencing was carried out using blood. Source of these receptors: a woman aged 45-60 years with Graves' ophthalmopathy. The CDR3 runs from the conserved cysteine through the conserved F or W. Each record gives: D gene, V gene, J gene, clone size, CDR3 DNA, CDR3 protein. D genes are given only for firm matches. Size is omitted from some rows. Given values are once, few, many or a class for expanded clones.

D gene: NA; V gene: TRBV7-3; J gene: TRBJ2-3; clone size: many; CDR3 DNA: TGTGCCAGCAGCTTAAGATCTGGCGGACCGAGCACAGATACGCAGTATTTT; CDR3 protein: CASSLRSGGPSTDTQYF
D gene: TRBD1; V gene: TRBV27; J gene: TRBJ2-1; clone size: many; CDR3 DNA: TGTGCCAGCAGTTGGACCGGGACAGACAATGAGCAGTTCTTC; CDR3 protein: CASSWTGTDNEQFF
D gene: TRBD1; V gene: TRBV20-1; J gene: TRBJ1-1; clone size: few; CDR3 DNA: TGCAGTGCTAGGACAGGGGGTACTGAAGCTTTCTTT; CDR3 protein: CSARTGGTEAFF
D gene: NA; V gene: TRBV30; J gene: TRBJ2-2; clone size: few; CDR3 DNA: TGTGCCTGGAACGCGCGCTACACCGGGGAGCTGTTTTTT; CDR3 protein: CAWNARYTGELFF
D gene: NA; V gene: TRBV6-1; J gene: TRBJ1-4; clone size: NA; CDR3 DNA: TGTGCCAGCCACGATTCGGGACACTCTGAAAAACTGTTTTTT; CDR3 protein: CASHDSGHSEKLFF
D gene: NA; V gene: TRBV11-3; J gene: TRBJ1-6; clone size: once; CDR3 DNA: TGTGCCAGCAGCTTAGACTTACAGGGAGGTTCACCCCTCCACTTT; CDR3 protein: CASSLDLQGGSPLHF
D gene: NA; V gene: TRBV12-3/TRBV12-4; J gene: TRBJ1-2; clone size: NA; CDR3 DNA: TGTGCCAGCAGTTTAGGGCAGGGACTTGACTATGGCTACACCTTC; CDR3 protein: CASSLGQGLDYGYTF
D gene: NA; V gene: TRBV7-2; J gene: TRBJ2-1; clone size: few; CDR3 DNA: TGTGCCAGCAGCCGCCCTGAGGCGGCTGAGCAGTTCTTC; CDR3 protein: CASSRPEAAEQFF
D gene: NA; V gene: TRBV18; J gene: TRBJ1-5; clone size: many; CDR3 DNA: TGTGCCAGCTCACCAGGGTGGAGCACGGATCAGCCCCAGCATTTT; CDR3 protein: CASSPGWSTDQPQHF
D gene: NA; V gene: TRBV27; J gene: TRBJ2-7; clone size: NA; CDR3 DNA: TGTGCCAGCAGCCCCGGGGCAGGGTGGGAGCAGTACTTC; CDR3 protein: CASSPGAGWEQYF
D gene: NA; V gene: TRBV7-8; J gene: TRBJ1-5; clone size: NA; CDR3 DNA: TGTGCCACCACGCAGCGGGGCAGAAACTCAAATCAGCCCCAGCATTTT; CDR3 protein: CATTQRGRNSNQPQHF
D gene: TRBD2; V gene: TRBV5-1; J gene: TRBJ2-1; clone size: many; CDR3 DNA: TGCGCCAGCAGCTTGGGGGGGACTAGCGGGAACTATGAGCAGTTCTTC; CDR3 protein: CASSLGGTSGNYEQFF
D gene: NA; V gene: TRBV20-1; J gene: TRBJ2-1; clone size: many; CDR3 DNA: TGCAGTGCTAGCCACAATGAGCAGTTCTTC; CDR3 protein: CSASHNEQFF